This TCR beta chain derives from a study of spatial heterogeneity in lung cancer. On the study more broadly: Around 68 TRACERx patients with early, untreated non-small cell lung cancer donated samples. Among detected sequences, beta-chain ones consistently exceeded alpha-chain ones in number.

The CDR3 runs 13 residues. Trimming took 5 bases from V and 4 from J; bases not matched to a gene: 4. Single TCR cDNA molecules each had their own unique molecular identifier. TCRdb reanalysed the 5' RACE reads using MiXCR and keeps one entry per CDR3 protein. The sample shows under 150,000 distinct CDR3 sequences, roughly 10% of them seen only once. Noted time point: blood at routine non-recurrence follow-up after resection. This clonotype occurred many times. The sample consisted of PBMCs, taken at follow-up. This chain connects TRBV12-3 or TRBV12-4 to TRBJ2-5; 7 bases fit TRBD1. The sequence was obtained from a female donor with early-stage non-small cell lung cancer. The CDR3 region has the DNA TGTGCCAGCAGTGTCCGGGACAGAGAGACCCAGTACTTC. It codes for CASSVRDRETQYF.